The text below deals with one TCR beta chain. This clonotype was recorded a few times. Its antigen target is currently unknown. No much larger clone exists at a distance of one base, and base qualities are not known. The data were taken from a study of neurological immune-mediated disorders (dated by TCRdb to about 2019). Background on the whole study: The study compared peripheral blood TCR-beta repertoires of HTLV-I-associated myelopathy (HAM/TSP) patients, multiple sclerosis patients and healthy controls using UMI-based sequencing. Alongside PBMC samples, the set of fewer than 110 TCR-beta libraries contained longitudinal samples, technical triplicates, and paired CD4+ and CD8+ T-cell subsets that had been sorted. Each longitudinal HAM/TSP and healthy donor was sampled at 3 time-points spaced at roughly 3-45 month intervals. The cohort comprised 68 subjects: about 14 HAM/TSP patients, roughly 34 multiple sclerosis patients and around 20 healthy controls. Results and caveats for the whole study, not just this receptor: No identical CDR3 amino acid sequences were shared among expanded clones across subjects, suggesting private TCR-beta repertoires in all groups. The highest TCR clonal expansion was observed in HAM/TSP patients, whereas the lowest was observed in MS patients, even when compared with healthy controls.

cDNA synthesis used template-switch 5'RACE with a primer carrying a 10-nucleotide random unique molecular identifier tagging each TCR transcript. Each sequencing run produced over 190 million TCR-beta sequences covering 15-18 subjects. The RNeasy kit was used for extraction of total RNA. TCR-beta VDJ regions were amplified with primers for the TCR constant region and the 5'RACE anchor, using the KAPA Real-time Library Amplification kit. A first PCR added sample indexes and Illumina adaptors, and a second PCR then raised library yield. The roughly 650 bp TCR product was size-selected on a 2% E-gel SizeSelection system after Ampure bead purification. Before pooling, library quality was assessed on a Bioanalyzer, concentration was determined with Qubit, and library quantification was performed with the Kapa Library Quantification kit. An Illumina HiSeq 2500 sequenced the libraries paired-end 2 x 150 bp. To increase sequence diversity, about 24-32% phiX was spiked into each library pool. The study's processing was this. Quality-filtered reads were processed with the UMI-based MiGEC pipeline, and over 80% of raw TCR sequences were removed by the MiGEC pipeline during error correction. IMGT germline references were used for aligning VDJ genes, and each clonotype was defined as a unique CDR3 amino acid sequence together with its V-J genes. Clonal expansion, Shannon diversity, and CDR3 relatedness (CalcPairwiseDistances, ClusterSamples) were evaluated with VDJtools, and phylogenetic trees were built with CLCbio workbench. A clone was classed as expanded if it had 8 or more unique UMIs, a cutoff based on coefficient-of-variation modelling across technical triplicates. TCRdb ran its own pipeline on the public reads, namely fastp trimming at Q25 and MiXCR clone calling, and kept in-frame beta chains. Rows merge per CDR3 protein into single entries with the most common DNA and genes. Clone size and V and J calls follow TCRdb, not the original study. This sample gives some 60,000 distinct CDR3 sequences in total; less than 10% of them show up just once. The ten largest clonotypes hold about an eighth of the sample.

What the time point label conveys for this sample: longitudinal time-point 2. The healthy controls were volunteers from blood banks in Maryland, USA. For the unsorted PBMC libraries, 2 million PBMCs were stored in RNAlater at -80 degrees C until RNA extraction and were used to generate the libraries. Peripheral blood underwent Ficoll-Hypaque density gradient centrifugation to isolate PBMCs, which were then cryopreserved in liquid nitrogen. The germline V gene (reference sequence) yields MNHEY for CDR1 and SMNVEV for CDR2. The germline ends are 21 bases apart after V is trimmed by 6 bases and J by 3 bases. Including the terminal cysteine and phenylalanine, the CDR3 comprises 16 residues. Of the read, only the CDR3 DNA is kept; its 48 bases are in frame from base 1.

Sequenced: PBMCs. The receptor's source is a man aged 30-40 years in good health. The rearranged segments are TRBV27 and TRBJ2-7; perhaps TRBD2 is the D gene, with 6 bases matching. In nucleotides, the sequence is TGTGCCAGCAGGCAGGCCCCTGGAGCGGGCGGCTACGAGCAGTACTTC. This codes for CASRQAPGAGGYEQYF.